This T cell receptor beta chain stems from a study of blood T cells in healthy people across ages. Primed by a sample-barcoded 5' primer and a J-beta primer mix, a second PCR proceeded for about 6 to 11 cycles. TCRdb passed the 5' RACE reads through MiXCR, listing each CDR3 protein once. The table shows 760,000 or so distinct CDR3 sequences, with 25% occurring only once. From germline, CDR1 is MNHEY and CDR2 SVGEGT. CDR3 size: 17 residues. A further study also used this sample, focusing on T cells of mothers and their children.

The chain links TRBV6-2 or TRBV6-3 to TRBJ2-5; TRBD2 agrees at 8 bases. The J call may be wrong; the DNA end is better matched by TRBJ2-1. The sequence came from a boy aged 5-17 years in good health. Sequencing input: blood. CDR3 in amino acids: CASSYPLPGLDTYEQFF. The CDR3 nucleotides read TGTGCCAGCAGTTACCCACTGCCGGGACTAGATACGTATGAGCAGTTCTTC.